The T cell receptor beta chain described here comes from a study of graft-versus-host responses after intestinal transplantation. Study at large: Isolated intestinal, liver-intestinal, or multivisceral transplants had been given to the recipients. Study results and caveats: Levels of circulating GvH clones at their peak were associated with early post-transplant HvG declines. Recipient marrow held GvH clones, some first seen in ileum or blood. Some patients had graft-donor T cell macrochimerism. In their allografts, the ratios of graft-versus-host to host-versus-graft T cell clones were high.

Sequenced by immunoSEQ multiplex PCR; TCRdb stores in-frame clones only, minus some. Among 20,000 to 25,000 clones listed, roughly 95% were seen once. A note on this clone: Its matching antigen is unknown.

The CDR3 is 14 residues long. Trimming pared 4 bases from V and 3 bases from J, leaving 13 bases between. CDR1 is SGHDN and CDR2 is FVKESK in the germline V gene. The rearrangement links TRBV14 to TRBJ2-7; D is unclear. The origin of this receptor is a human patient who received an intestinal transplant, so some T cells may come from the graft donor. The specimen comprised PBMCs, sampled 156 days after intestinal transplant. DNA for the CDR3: TGTGCCAGCAGCCCGACAACAGAGTTCTACGAGCAGTACTTC. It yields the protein CASSPTTEFYEQYF.